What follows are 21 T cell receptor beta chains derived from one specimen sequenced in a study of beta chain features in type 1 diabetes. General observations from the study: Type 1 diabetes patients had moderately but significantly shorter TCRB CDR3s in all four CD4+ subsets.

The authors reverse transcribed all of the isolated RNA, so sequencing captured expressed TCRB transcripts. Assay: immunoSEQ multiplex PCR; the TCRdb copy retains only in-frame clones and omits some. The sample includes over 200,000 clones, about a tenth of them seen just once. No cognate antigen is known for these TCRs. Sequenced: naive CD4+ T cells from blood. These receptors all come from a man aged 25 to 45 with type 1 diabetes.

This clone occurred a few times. The CDR3 sequence: CASRRDRNSPLHF. CDR3 sequence (DNA): TGTGCCAGTAGACGGGACAGAAATTCACCCCTCCACTTT. V gene TRBV19 combines with J gene TRBJ1-6; 7 positions match TRBD1. The J segment lost 7 bases and the V segment lost 6 bases, leaving 3 bases of the junction unmatched. The germline V gene encodes CDR1 LNHDA and CDR2 SQIVND (reference sequence). This CDR3 contains 13 residues.

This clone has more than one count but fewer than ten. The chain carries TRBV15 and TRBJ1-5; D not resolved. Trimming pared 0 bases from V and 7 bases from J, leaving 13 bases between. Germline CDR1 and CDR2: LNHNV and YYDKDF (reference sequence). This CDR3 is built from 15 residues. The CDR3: CATSRDLYGRQPQHF. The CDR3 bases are TGTGCCACCAGCAGAGATCTATATGGGCGCCAGCCCCAGCATTTT. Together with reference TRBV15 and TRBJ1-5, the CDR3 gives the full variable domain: DAMVIQNPRYQVTQFGKPVTLSCSQTLNHNVMYWYQQKSSQAPKLLFHYYDKDFNNEADTPDNFQSRRPNTSFCFLDIRSPGLGDTAMYLCATSRDLYGRQPQHFGDGTRLSIL.

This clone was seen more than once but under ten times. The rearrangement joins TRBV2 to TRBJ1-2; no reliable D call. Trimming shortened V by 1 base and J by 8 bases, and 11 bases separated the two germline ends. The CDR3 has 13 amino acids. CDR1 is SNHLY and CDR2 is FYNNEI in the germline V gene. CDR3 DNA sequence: TGTGCCAGCAGTGAAGGGGCCGCGGGGGGCTACACCTTC. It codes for CASSEGAAGGYTF.

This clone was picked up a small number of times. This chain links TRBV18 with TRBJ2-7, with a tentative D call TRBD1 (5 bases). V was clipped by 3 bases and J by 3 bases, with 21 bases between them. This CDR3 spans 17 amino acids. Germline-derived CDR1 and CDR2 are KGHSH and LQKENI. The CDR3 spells CASSPPHRGYSDYEQYF. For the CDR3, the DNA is TGTGCCAGCTCACCTCCCCATAGGGGTTACTCTGACTACGAGCAGTACTTC.

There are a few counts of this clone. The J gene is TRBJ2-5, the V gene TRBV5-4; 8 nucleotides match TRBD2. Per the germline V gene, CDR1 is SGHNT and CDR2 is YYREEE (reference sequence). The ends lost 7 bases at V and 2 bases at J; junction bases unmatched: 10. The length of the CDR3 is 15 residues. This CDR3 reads CASQSGGAIQETQYF. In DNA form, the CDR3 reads TGTGCCAGCCAGTCGGGGGGGGCGATTCAAGAGACCCAGTACTTC.

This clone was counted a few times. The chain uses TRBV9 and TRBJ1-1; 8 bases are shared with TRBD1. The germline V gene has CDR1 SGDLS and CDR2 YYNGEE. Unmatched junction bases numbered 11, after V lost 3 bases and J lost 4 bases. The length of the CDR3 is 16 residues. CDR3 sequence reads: CASSESPGQVVTEAFF. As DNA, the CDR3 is TGTGCCAGCAGCGAATCTCCGGGACAGGTTGTCACTGAAGCTTTCTTT.

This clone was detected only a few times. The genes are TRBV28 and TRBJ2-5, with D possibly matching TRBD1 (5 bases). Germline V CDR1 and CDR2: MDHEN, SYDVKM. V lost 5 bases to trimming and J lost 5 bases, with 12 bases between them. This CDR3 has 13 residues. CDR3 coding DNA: TGTGCCAGCAGTGCCACAGGTTGGGAGACCCAGTACTTC. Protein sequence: CASSATGWETQYF.

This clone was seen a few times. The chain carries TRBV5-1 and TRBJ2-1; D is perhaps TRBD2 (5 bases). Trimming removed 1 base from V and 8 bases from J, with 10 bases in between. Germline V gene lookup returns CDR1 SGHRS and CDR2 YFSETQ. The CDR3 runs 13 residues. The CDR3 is CASSLRLADEQFF. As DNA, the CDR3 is TGCGCCAGCAGCTTGAGGCTAGCCGATGAGCAGTTCTTC.

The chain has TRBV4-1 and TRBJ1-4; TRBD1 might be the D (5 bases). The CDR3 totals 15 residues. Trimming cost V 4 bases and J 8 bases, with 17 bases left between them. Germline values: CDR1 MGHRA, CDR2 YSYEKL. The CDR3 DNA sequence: TGCGCCAGCAGCCTTGGAGAGACAGCAAGAGAAAAACTGTTTTTT. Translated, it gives CASSLGETAREKLFF.

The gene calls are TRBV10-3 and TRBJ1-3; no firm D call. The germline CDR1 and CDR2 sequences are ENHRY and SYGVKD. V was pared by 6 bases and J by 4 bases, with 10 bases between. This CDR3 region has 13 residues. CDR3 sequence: CAIRQVSGNTIYF. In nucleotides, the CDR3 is TGTGCCATCAGGCAGGTCTCGGGAAACACCATATATTTT.

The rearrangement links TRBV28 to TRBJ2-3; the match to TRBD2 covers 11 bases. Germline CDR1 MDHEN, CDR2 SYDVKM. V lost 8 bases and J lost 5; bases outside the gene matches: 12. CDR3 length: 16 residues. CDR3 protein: CASLPTSGVYGDTQYF. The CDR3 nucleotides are TGTGCCAGCCTACCGACTAGCGGGGTTTATGGAGATACGCAGTATTTT.

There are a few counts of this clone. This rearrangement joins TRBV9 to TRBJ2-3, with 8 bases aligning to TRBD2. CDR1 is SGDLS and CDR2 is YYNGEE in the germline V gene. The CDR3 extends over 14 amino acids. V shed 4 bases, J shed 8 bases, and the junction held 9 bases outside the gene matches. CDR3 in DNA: TGTGCCAGCAGCTCGGGGGGGCAGTTGGGTACGCAGTATTTT. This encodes CASSSGGQLGTQYF.

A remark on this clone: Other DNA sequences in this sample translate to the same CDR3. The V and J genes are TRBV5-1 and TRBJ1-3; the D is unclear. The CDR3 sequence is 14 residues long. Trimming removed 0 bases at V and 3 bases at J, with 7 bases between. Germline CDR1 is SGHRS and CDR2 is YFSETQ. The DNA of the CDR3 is TGCGCCAGCAGCTTGGCCGGGGTTGGAAACACCATATATTTT. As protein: CASSLAGVGNTIYF.

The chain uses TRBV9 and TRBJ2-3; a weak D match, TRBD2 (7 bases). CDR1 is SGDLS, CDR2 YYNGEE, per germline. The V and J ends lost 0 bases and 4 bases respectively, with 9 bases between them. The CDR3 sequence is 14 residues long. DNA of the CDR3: TGTGCCAGCAGCGTAGGGGGGGGCCCAGATACGCAGTATTTT. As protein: CASSVGGGPDTQYF.

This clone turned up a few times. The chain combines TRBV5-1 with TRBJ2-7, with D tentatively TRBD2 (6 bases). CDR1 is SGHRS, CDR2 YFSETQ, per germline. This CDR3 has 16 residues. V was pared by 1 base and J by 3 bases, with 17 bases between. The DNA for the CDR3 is TGCGCCAGCAGCTTGAGGTTCGACGGGGGAGGCTACGAGCAGTACTTC. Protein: CASSLRFDGGGYEQYF.

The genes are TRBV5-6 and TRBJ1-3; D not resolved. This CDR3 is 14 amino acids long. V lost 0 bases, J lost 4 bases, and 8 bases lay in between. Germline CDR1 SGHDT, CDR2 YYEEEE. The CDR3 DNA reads TGTGCCAGCAGCTTGGAGGGAGGCGGAAACACCATATATTTT. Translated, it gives CASSLEGGGNTIYF. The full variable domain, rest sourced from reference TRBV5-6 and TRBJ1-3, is DAGVTQSPTHLIKTRGQQVTLRCSPKSGHDTVSWYQQALGQGPQFIFQYYEEEERQRGNFPDRFSGHQFPNYSSELNVNALLLGDSALYLCASSLEGGGNTIYFGEGSWLTVV.

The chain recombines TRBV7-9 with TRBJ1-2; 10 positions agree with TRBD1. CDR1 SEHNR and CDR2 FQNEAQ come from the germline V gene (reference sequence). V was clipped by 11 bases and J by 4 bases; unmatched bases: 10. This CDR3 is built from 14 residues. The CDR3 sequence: CALGTGESSYGYTF. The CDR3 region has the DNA TGTGCCTTAGGGACAGGGGAGAGTAGCTATGGCTACACCTTC.

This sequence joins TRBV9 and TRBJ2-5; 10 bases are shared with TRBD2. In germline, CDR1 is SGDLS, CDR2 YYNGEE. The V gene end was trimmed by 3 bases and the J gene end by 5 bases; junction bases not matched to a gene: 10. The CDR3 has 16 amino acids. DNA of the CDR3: TGTGCCAGCAGCGCCAGGACTAGCGGAACTACCGAGACCCAGTACTTC. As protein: CASSARTSGTTETQYF.

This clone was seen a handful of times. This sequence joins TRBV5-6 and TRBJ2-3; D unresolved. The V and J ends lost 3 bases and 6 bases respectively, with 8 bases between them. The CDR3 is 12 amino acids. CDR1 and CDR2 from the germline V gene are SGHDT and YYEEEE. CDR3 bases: TGTGCCAGCAGCTGGGTCGGGGATACGCAGTATTTT. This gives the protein CASSWVGDTQYF.

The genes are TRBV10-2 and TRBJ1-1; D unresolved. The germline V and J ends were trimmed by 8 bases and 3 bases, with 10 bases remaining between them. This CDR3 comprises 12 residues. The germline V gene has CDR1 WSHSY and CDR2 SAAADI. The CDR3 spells CASGRVDTEAFF. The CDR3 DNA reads TGCGCCAGCGGGAGGGTGGACACTGAAGCTTTCTTT.

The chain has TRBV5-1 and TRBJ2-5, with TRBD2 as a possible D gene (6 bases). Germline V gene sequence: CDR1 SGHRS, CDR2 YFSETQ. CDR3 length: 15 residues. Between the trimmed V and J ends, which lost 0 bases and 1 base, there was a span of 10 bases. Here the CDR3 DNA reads TGCGCCAGCAGCTTGGGGATGGGGGGCCAAGAGACCCAGTACTTC. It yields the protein CASSLGMGGQETQYF.